The 23 T cell receptor beta chains reported below all come from one sample, sequenced in a study of shared clonotypes between healthy human individuals. Generated by immunoSEQ multiplex PCR, the TCRdb table keeps only in-frame clones and is missing some. The sample has some 580,000 clones; around 97% are singletons. Sequencing was performed on naive CD4+ T cells sorted from blood. Documented subset: CD45RA+ positively selected. The receptors were gathered from a woman in her twenties or thirties in good health.

This chain joins TRBV28 and TRBJ2-1; 11 bases agree with TRBD1. V trimming: 4 bases; J trimming: 7 bases; junction bases outside the gene matches: 15. The CDR3 consists of 18 residues. The germline V gene has CDR1 MDHEN and CDR2 SYDVKM. CDR3 amino acids: CASSSITPGQGGENEQFF. The CDR3 DNA is TGTGCCAGCAGTTCGATTACCCCGGGACAGGGGGGGGAAAATGAGCAGTTCTTC.

This clone was seen only once. The chain has TRBV23-1 and TRBJ2-7; D gene uncertain. TRBV23-1 is given ORF status, its function remaining uncertain. The V gene lost 3 bases and the J gene lost 5 bases, with 14 bases spanning the gap. This CDR3 has 14 residues. CDR3 loop: CASSQVVPGDEQYF. CDR3 DNA sequence: TGCGCCAGCAGTCAGGTAGTGCCTGGGGACGAGCAGTACTTC.

The chain employs TRBV5-1 and TRBJ2-5; either TRBD1 or TRBD2 may fit D (5 bases each). The DNA end is a closer match to TRBJ2-7, so the J assignment may be wrong. The CDR3 loop spans 15 amino acids. The germline V gene encodes CDR1 SGHRS and CDR2 YFSETQ. The CDR3 protein is CASSLAARGDYEQYF. For the CDR3, the DNA is TGCGCCAGCAGCTTGGCTGCGCGAGGGGACTACGAGCAGTACTTC.

About this clone itself: A read error may produce the germline difference seen at one junction end. The chain carries TRBV10-2 and TRBJ2-5; TRBD1 aligns across 8 bases. The CDR3 is 13 amino acids. From germline, CDR1 is WSHSY and CDR2 SAAADI. The CDR3 coding sequence is TGCGCCAGCAGTGGGACAGGGCAAGAGGCCCAGTACTTC. Protein product: CASSGTGQEAQYF.

This sequence joins TRBV18 and TRBJ1-5; D remains ambiguous. With 6 bases removed from V and 2 bases from J, the gap between germline ends came to 17 bases. CDR3 size: 16 residues. Germline loops: CDR1 KGHSH, CDR2 LQKENI. The CDR3 is CASSLGSDAGNQPQHF. DNA for the CDR3: TGTGCCAGCTCCCTCGGATCTGACGCCGGCAATCAGCCCCAGCATTTT.

V usage is TRBV29-1 and J usage is TRBJ2-1; TRBD1 is a possible D gene (6 bases). The CDR3 is 16 residues long. Germline V gene sequence: CDR1 SQVTM, CDR2 ANQGSEA. With 4 bases removed from V and 0 bases from J, the gap between germline ends came to 16 bases. DNA of the CDR3: TGCAGCGTTGTGGGGACACTTAAGAGCTCCTACAATGAGCAGTTCTTC. It specifies CSVVGTLKSSYNEQFF.

The chain carries TRBV7-9 and TRBJ1-1; TRBD1 is a possible D gene (6 bases). Germline CDR1 reads SEHNR; CDR2 reads FQNEAQ (reference sequence). The length of the CDR3 is 15 residues. V lost 3 bases and J lost 1, with 12 bases in between. The CDR3 loop is CASSLLTGTNTEAFF. CDR3 DNA: TGTGCCAGCAGCTTGTTGACAGGTACGAACACTGAAGCTTTCTTT.

CDR3 sequence reads: CASSLRGFGYTF. The DNA of the CDR3 is TGTGCCAGCAGTTTGAGGGGATTTGGCTACACCTTC. This chain uses TRBV25-1 with TRBJ1-2; D possibly corresponds to TRBD1 (5 bases). V was clipped by 5 bases and J by 7 bases, with 11 bases between them. Per the germline V gene, CDR1 is MGHDK and CDR2 is SYGVNS. CDR3 length: 12 amino acids.

The chain carries TRBV25-1 and TRBJ1-2; unclear D gene. Trimming removed 2 bases at V and 4 bases at J, with 5 bases between. The length of the CDR3 is 12 residues. The V gene's germline CDR1 is MGHDK and CDR2 SYGVNS. Here the CDR3 reads CASSESSYGYTF. Written as DNA, the CDR3 is TGTGCCAGCAGTGAAAGCTCCTATGGCTACACCTTC.

J is TRBJ2-1 and V is TRBV28, with a weak D call TRBD2 (5 bases). The V gene lost 5 bases and the J gene lost 1 base, with 15 bases spanning the gap. The CDR3 has 16 residues. In germline, CDR1 is MDHEN, CDR2 SYDVKM. The CDR3 region is CASSPWTSRSYNEQFF. CDR3 in DNA: TGTGCCAGCAGTCCGTGGACTTCCCGGTCCTACAATGAGCAGTTCTTC.

This chain connects TRBV6-4 to TRBJ1-2; tentative D call: TRBD1 (6 bases). Trimming left V 5 bases short and J 4 bases short, with 17 bases between. Germline V lookup: CDR1 MRHNA, CDR2 SNTAGT. The CDR3 loop spans 15 amino acids. CDR3 nucleotide sequence: TGTGCCAGCAGTCCAGGGGCCCAACCGGGCTATGGCTACACCTTC. Amino acid sequence: CASSPGAQPGYGYTF.

CDR3 DNA sequence: TGTGCCAGCACCCCGAACGGCCTATGGGGCCGGGAGCTGTTTTTT. This encodes CASTPNGLWGRELFF. The chain joins TRBV6-1 to TRBJ2-2, with D possibly TRBD1 on 5 matching bases. Germline CDR1 is MNHNS and CDR2 is SASEGT. The CDR3 sequence is 15 residues long. V dropped 7 bases and J dropped 9 bases, with 21 bases sitting between them.

The chain recombines TRBV7-2 with TRBJ2-7; D not certain. This CDR3 has 13 amino acids. The germline gives CDR1 SGHTA, CDR2 FQGNSA. The V and J ends lost 3 bases and 6 bases respectively, with 12 bases between them. CDR3 nucleotide sequence: TGTGCCAGCAGCTTCGGGTCAGCCTCCGAGCAGTACTTC. Translation gives CASSFGSASEQYF.

The genes are TRBV5-6 and TRBJ1-2; a possible D gene is TRBD1 (5 bases). The V and J ends lost 0 bases and 7 bases respectively, with 7 bases between them. Germline V gene lookup returns CDR1 SGHDT and CDR2 YYEEEE. CDR3 length equals 12 residues. CDR3 nucleotides: TGTGCCAGCAGCTTGGGAGGGGTTGGCTACACCTTC. Encoded protein: CASSLGGVGYTF.

This chain connects TRBV27 to TRBJ1-5; a weak D match, TRBD1 (6 bases). V was trimmed by 10 bases and J by 1 base, leaving 11 bases between them. The CDR3 consists of 13 residues. Germline assignment: CDR1 MNHEY and CDR2 SMNVEV (reference sequence). CDR3 DNA sequence: TGTGCCACCCGCGGACAGAGCAATCAGCCCCAGCATTTT. Translation: CATRGQSNQPQHF.

The chain recombines TRBV5-5 with TRBJ2-7; D is possibly TRBD1 (5 bases). The germline CDR1 and CDR2 sequences are SGHKS and YYEKEE (reference sequence). The ends were cut back, 1 base at V and 5 bases at J, with 7 bases in the middle. This CDR3 contains 12 residues. CDR3 DNA: TGTGCCAGCAGCTTGTGGGGCCACGAGCAGTACTTC. Translating gives CASSLWGHEQYF.

J is TRBJ2-7 and V is TRBV29-1, with 9 positions matching TRBD2. CDR1 and CDR2 (germline): SQVTM, ANQGSEA. Trimming cost V 2 bases and J 6 bases; bases outside gene matches: 5. There are 13 residues in the CDR3. As DNA, the CDR3 is TGCAGCGTTGAAATAGCGGGAGTTCGCGAGCAGTACTTC. It encodes CSVEIAGVREQYF.

The chain combines TRBV18 with TRBJ2-7; D is ambiguous. Trimming cost V 0 bases and J 2 bases, with 8 bases left between them. This CDR3 is built from 14 residues. Germline V gene data show CDR1 as KGHSH and CDR2 as LQKENI. The CDR3 sequence is CASSPPAPTYEQYF. The CDR3 DNA is TGTGCCAGCTCACCACCGGCGCCTACCTACGAGCAGTACTTC.

This clone was recorded only once. The CDR3: CASSDNRLSFSEKLFF. In DNA form, the CDR3 reads TGTGCCAGCAGTGACAACAGACTCTCCTTTAGTGAAAAACTGTTTTTT. The chain links TRBV6-1 to TRBJ1-4; D not certain. The length of the CDR3 is 16 residues. Germline CDR1 reads MNHNS; CDR2 reads SASEGT. The ends were cut back, 3 bases at V and 7 bases at J, with 18 bases in the middle.

This rearrangement joins TRBV29-1 to TRBJ2-5, with D perhaps assigned TRBD1 or TRBD2 (5 bases each). V dropped 4 bases and J dropped 4 bases, with 19 bases sitting between them. The CDR3 extends over 15 amino acids. Germline loops: CDR1 SQVTM, CDR2 ANQGSEA. In DNA, the CDR3 is TGCAGCGTTGTGTGGGCCGGGGCGTTACTAGAGACCCAGTACTTC. Translating gives CSVVWAGALLETQYF.

This clone turned up a few times. This chain links TRBV6-6 with TRBJ1-5; a weak D match, TRBD1 (5 bases). Trimming cost V 4 bases and J 2 bases, with 9 bases left between them. Germline lookup yields CDR1 MNHNY and CDR2 SVGAGI (reference sequence). The CDR3 totals 14 residues. The CDR3 loop is CASSSGLGNQPQHF. CDR3 bases: TGTGCCAGCAGTTCAGGGCTCGGCAATCAGCCCCAGCATTTT.

The rearrangement links TRBV9 to TRBJ2-3; D may be TRBD1 or TRBD2 (5 bases each). CDR3 length: 15 amino acids. Trimming left V 4 bases short and J 2 bases short, with 14 bases between. Per germline, CDR1 SGDLS and CDR2 YYNGEE. The CDR3 spells CASSPREGITDTQYF. The DNA of the CDR3 is TGTGCCAGCAGCCCCCGAGAGGGGATCACAGATACGCAGTATTTT.

This chain connects TRBV5-8 to TRBJ1-2; D possibly corresponds to TRBD1 (5 bases). This CDR3 has 14 residues. Trimming pared 0 bases from V and 6 bases from J, leaving 12 bases between. Germline lookup yields CDR1 SGHTS and CDR2 YDEGEE. The CDR3 DNA sequence: TGTGCCAGCAGCTTGGTCCAGGGAACGAATGGCTACACCTTC. This translates into CASSLVQGTNGYTF.